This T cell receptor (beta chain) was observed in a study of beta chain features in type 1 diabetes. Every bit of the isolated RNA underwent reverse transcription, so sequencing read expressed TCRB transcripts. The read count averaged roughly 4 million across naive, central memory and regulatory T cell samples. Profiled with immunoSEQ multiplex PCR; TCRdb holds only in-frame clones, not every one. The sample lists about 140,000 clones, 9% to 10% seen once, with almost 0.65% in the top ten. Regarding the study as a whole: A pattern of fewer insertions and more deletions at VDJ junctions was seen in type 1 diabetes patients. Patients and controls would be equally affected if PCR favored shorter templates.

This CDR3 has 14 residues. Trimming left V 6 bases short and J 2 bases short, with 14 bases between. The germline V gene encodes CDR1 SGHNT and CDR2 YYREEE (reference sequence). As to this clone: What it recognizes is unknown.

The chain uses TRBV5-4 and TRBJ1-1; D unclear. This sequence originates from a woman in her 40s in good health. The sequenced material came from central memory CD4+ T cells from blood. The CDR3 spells CASIPTAGNTEAFF. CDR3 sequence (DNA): TGTGCCAGCATCCCTACGGCGGGAAACACTGAAGCTTTCTTT.